Below, one T cell receptor beta chain is given with its context. Its target is not known. The record originates from a study of tumor-infiltrating lymphocytes in primary liver carcinoma. Study-wide context: Staged T1-T3 N0M0, the tumors had sizes that ranged from about 4.2 to 10 cm across.

The trim removed 3 bases at V and 6 bases at J, leaving 4 bases unmatched. The CDR3 runs to 15 residues. Germline values: CDR1 MNHNS, CDR2 SASEGT. Blood RNA came from unsorted whole blood; germline DNA was also extracted. The patients lived with chronic HBV infection and had not yet received any treatment. Study-wide results and limits: Tumors reached a significantly greater top-250-clone fraction than blood did (p = 0.039). CD8+ and CD4+ repertoires went uncompared, the samples being bulk unsorted.

Constant-region priming of about 0.5 ug total RNA yielded TCR beta cDNA. A slightly modified ARM-PCR protocol with three nested multiplex PCR rounds produced these TCR beta libraries. TRBV1-TRBV30 forward primers and a C-beta reverse primer were used in the first two PCR rounds, which each ran for ten to eleven cycles. Each CDR3 protein gets one entry after TCRdb re-called the multiplex PCR reads with MiXCR. The sample includes about 330,000 distinct CDR3 sequences, almost 65% of them seen just once. Sequencing was performed on peripheral blood. The gene calls are TRBV6-1 and TRBJ2-3, with TRBD1 identical over 12 bases. The receptor was isolated from a man between 40 and 49 years old with primary liver carcinoma and hepatitis B virus infection. The CDR3 region is CASSDPGQGADTQYF. The CDR3 DNA reads TGTGCCAGCAGTGACCCGGGACAGGGGGCGGATACGCAGTATTTT.